Shown below are 18 T cell receptor beta chains from a single sample sequenced in a study of molecular identifiers for immune sequencing clone quantification. TCRdb itself ran the PCR reads through MiXCR, one entry per CDR3 protein. This sample has about 100,000 distinct CDR3 sequences; roughly 23% occur once, and the top ten carry approximately 1.1%. The sequenced sample consisted of naive CD8+ T cells from blood, with Jurkat cell RNA spiked in. As for subset: FACS-sorted CD8+CD4-CCR7+CD45RA+ naive T cells. Receptor source: a human donor in good health. Some libraries in this study had Jurkat cell RNA spiked in.

This chain joins TRBV7-9 and TRBJ1-1, with TRBD1 as a possible D gene (5 bases). Trimming shortened V by 5 bases and J by 4 bases, and 14 bases separated the two germline ends. The CDR3 is made up of 14 amino acids. Germline V gene data show CDR1 as SEHNR and CDR2 as FQNEAQ (reference sequence). CDR3: CASSLSMGPTEAFF. In DNA, the CDR3 is TGTGCCAGCAGCCTAAGTATGGGGCCCACTGAAGCTTTCTTT.

This clonotype showed up many times. This chain connects TRBV21-1 to TRBJ1-6. TRBV21-1 represents a pseudogene. The CDR3 spans 14 residues. CDR3 sequence: CASSKYRSDSPLHF. The CDR3 DNA is TGTGCCAGCAGCAAGTATAGGTCGGATTCACCCCTCCACTTT.

This clonotype was detected only a few times. This chain uses TRBV29-1 with TRBJ1-2; tentative D call: TRBD1 (5 bases). In germline, CDR1 is SQVTM, CDR2 ANQGSEA. V shed 6 bases and J shed 3 bases, with 29 bases lying between them. The CDR3 contains 18 residues. CDR3 protein: CSVEVGDLTRNRDYGYTF. The CDR3 DNA sequence: TGCAGCGTAGAGGTAGGGGACCTAACCCGGAATCGAGACTATGGCTACACCTTC.

This clonotype has just a few counts. This chain connects TRBV4-3 to TRBJ2-3; perhaps TRBD2 as D (6 bases). Germline V gives CDR1 LGHNA, CDR2 YSLEER. The CDR3 runs 17 residues. V was pared by 4 bases and J by 3 bases, with 20 bases between. The CDR3 DNA sequence: TGCGCCAGCAGCCGAGATTTGGGACTTGGGGTTACAGATACGCAGTATTTT. This sequence encodes CASSRDLGLGVTDTQYF.

This clonotype has just a few counts. This chain joins TRBV4-3 and TRBJ2-1; possibly TRBD2 for D (6 bases). This CDR3 contains 16 residues. V dropped 2 bases and J dropped 7 bases, with 18 bases sitting between them. CDR1 is LGHNA, CDR2 YSLEER, per germline. The CDR3 reads CASSQTATGLGNEQFF. The CDR3 DNA sequence: TGCGCCAGCAGCCAAACCGCAACGGGACTCGGGAATGAGCAGTTCTTC.

Worth noting for this clonotype: At one end, the junction sequence differs from germline, possibly due to a read error. CDR3 sequence: CASSFASEALF. The CDR3 region has the DNA TGCGCCAGCAGTTTCGCTTCTGAAGCTCTCTTT. The chain employs TRBV6-5 and TRBJ1-1, with unresolved D. Germline V gene sequence: CDR1 MNHEY, CDR2 SVGAGI. The CDR3 runs to 11 residues.

Worth noting for this clonotype: One base away lies a much larger clone, so this may be a sequencing read error. The rearrangement links TRBV25-1 to TRBJ2-3; no clear D. The V end was cut by 2 bases, the J end by 4 bases, with 7 bases between. The length of the CDR3 is 13 residues. CDR1 and CDR2 (germline): MGHDK, SYGVNS. CDR3 bases: TGTGCCAGCAGTGAAACTGGCGCAGATACGCAGTATTTT. Translating gives CASSETGADTQYF.

This clonotype has ten or more counts. The rearrangement uses TRBV5-4 and TRBJ2-7; TRBD1 agrees at 8 bases. Unmatched junction bases numbered 12, after V lost 4 bases and J lost 6 bases. Germline V gene lookup returns CDR1 SGHNT and CDR2 YYREEE (reference sequence). The CDR3 consists of 15 residues. CDR3 amino acids: CASSIQGAAPSEQYF. CDR3 sequence (DNA): TGTGCCAGCAGCATTCAGGGGGCTGCCCCAAGCGAGCAGTACTTC.

In this sample, this clonotype turned up a few times. V usage is TRBV7-9 and J usage is TRBJ2-2; possibly TRBD1 for D (6 bases). This CDR3 is built from 14 residues. In germline, CDR1 is SEHNR, CDR2 FQNEAQ (reference sequence). V lost 5 bases and J 4 bases, leaving 11 bases between the germline ends. In DNA, the CDR3 is TGTGCCAGCAGCACGGGACATACCACCGGGGAGCTGTTTTTT. Amino acids: CASSTGHTTGELFF.

This clonotype occurred many times. The V and J genes are TRBV20-1 and TRBJ2-2; no clear D gene. Germline assignment: CDR1 DFQATT and CDR2 SNEGSKA (reference sequence). With 0 bases removed from V and 3 bases from J, the gap between germline ends came to 11 bases. The CDR3 is 15 residues long. In nucleotides, the CDR3 is TGCAGTGCTAGAGATGCGTCCGGGCACACCGGGGAGCTGTTTTTT. Translating it yields CSARDASGHTGELFF.

CDR3 loop: CASSLQDREETQYF. The CDR3 bases are TGTGCCAGCAGCTTACAGGATAGGGAAGAGACCCAGTACTTC. The chain joins TRBV7-9 to TRBJ2-5; no definite D call. The V and J ends lost 2 bases and 3 bases respectively, with 10 bases between them. Germline V lookup: CDR1 SEHNR, CDR2 FQNEAQ (reference sequence). The CDR3 loop spans 14 amino acids.

On this clonotype itself: A read error is possible here, since a much larger clone lies one base away. The chain has TRBV7-9 and TRBJ1-1; unclear D gene. In germline, CDR1 is SEHNR, CDR2 FQNEAQ (reference sequence). With 1 base removed from V and 6 bases from J, the gap between germline ends came to 6 bases. The CDR3 loop spans 12 amino acids. CDR3 in amino acids: CASSLGSPEAFF. DNA for the CDR3: TGTGCCAGCAGCTTAGGCAGCCCTGAAGCTTTCTTT.

The V and J genes are TRBV9 and TRBJ2-1, with 8 bases matching TRBD2. The CDR3 runs 17 residues. Germline CDR1 is SGDLS and CDR2 is YYNGEE. V lost 0 bases and J lost 2; bases outside the gene matches: 7. The CDR3 coding sequence is TGTGCCAGCAGCGTAGGAGCGGGAGTGACACCCTACAATGAGCAGTTCTTC. This translates into CASSVGAGVTPYNEQFF.

In regard to this clonotype: A read error may be the cause here, since a much bigger clone is one base away. V usage is TRBV5-1 and J usage is TRBJ2-3; D ambiguous. Germline-derived CDR1 and CDR2 are SGHRS and YFSETQ. V was trimmed by 1 base and J by 1 base, leaving 7 bases between them. This CDR3 has 14 residues. The CDR3 nucleotides read TGCGCCAGCAGCTTGAAAACAGGCACAGATACGCAGTATTTT. Translating gives CASSLKTGTDTQYF.

This clonotype was observed at least ten times. In DNA, the CDR3 is TGTGCCAGCAGCCAAGAGGTAGGAGCCTACAATGAGCAGTTCTTC. The encoded protein is CASSQEVGAYNEQFF. J is TRBJ2-1 and V is TRBV4-2; D ambiguous. Trimming stripped 0 bases from V and 2 bases from J, with 8 bases between. Germline loops: CDR1 LGHNA, CDR2 YNFKEQ. CDR3 size: 15 residues.

Notes on this clonotype: Given a much more abundant clone one base away, this may be a read error. The genes are TRBV6-5 and TRBJ2-5; weak D call: TRBD2 (5 bases). Looked up from germline, CDR1 is MNHEY and CDR2 is SVGAGI. The CDR3 is made up of 13 amino acids. CDR3 nucleotide sequence: TGTGCCAGCGCGATTGGGATTAGGGAGACCCAGCACTTC. It codes for CASAIGIRETQHF.

This rearrangement joins TRBV28 to TRBJ1-1, with D uncertain. The CDR3 contains 13 residues. Per germline, CDR1 MDHEN and CDR2 SYDVKM. V dropped 7 bases and J dropped 0 bases, with 9 bases sitting between them. The CDR3 DNA reads TGTGCCAGCAATCCAGACCTGAACACTGAAGCTTTCTTT. It is translated as CASNPDLNTEAFF.

The chain has TRBV27 and TRBJ2-1, with 12 bases matching TRBD2. The CDR3 is made up of 17 amino acids. With 4 bases clipped from V and 3 bases from J, the junction kept 7 bases outside the gene matches. Germline lookup yields CDR1 MNHEY and CDR2 SMNVEV (reference sequence). CDR3 sequence: CASSSLLAGGNYNEQFF. CDR3 nucleotide sequence: TGTGCCAGCAGTTCCCTACTAGCGGGAGGTAACTACAATGAGCAGTTCTTC.